This T cell receptor beta chain emerged from a study of blood T cell repertoires in COVID-19. As for the study in general: COVID-19 samples, acute and convalescent, were from the United States, Italy and Spain. T cells, B-cell-depleted T cells, or PBMCs supplied cDNA or gDNA.

There are 16 residues in the CDR3. The germline V gene encodes CDR1 LGHNA and CDR2 YSLEER. Trimming removed 2 bases from V and 6 bases from J; junction bases left unmatched: 9. Original data processing: Researchers report that nucleated cell counts were estimated from reference gene primer amplification. Sequencing used immunoSEQ multiplex PCR; TCRdb keeps in-frame clones, though not all of them. V and J calls and clone size are copied from that table; D and trimming were computed from the DNA. The sample contains fewer than 45,000 clones, 85% of which appear only once. This clone has a handful of counts.

Specimen: peripheral blood. This TCR derives from a human donor in a cohort sampled during active COVID-19. The gene calls are TRBV4-3 and TRBJ1-2; 10 positions match TRBD1. The CDR3 DNA follows: TGCGCCAGCAGCCAACCGGGCGGGGACAGGGGCCATGGCTACACCTTC. Amino acids: CASSQPGGDRGHGYTF.